This TCR beta chain is drawn from a study of blood T cell repertoires in COVID-19. Study-wide background: Samples of COVID-19 (acute and convalescent) were obtained from the United States, Italy and Spain. From T cells, B-cell-depleted T cells, or PBMCs came the material, which was cDNA or gDNA.

Under the authors' procedure: By means of reference gene primer amplification, nucleated cell counts were estimated. This table comes from immunoSEQ multiplex PCR, and its TCRdb copy is limited to in-frame clones, with some not included. V and J calls and clone size follow that table, whereas D and trimming were derived from the DNA. In the table there are roughly 100,000 clones, around nine tenths of which are singletons. This CDR3 comprises 12 residues. Trimming took off 4 bases at V and 10 bases at J, with 12 bases between the two ends. Germline V gene sequence: CDR1 KGHDR, CDR2 SFDVKD. The sample comprised peripheral blood. The source of this sequence is a man in his fifties with active or convalescent COVID-19. The chain recombines TRBV24-1 with TRBJ1-1, with D possibly TRBD1 on 5 matching bases. The CDR3 nucleotides are TGTGCCACCAGTGACCAGGACACCAGAGCTTTCTTT. Protein sequence: CATSDQDTRAFF.